The 13 T cell receptor beta chains given below trace back to one sample, sequenced in a study of Graves' ophthalmopathy and Graves' hyperthyroidism. Amplification from RNA transcripts yielded the TCR beta CDR3 regions. In the first round, RT-PCR was carried out with HTBI primers, and a multiplex PCR formed the second round. MiXCR, applied by TCRdb to the multiplex PCR reads, yields one record per CDR3 protein. The sample has 1 million to 1.3 million distinct CDR3 sequences, about 38% seen once. The specimen sequenced was peripheral blood or thyroid tissue (not recorded which). The source is an adult man with Graves' hyperthyroidism.

This clonotype showed up many times. CDR3 amino acids: CSARPNDPLQSSKRSPLHF. In DNA, the CDR3 is TGCAGTGCTAGACCTAACGATCCCCTCCAGTCCTCTAAGAGATCACCCCTCCACTTT. The chain links TRBV20-1 to TRBJ1-6, with D unresolved. Germline CDR1 is DFQATT and CDR2 is SNEGSKA (reference sequence). The CDR3 runs 19 residues. V lost 2 bases, J lost 10 bases, and 30 bases lay in between.

The chain combines TRBV28 with TRBJ2-7; D not resolved. Trimming shortened V by 2 bases and J by 1 base, and 12 bases separated the two germline ends. In germline, CDR1 is MDHEN, CDR2 SYDVKM. CDR3 length: 15 amino acids. The CDR3 spells CASSLLHVDSYEQYF. In nucleotides, the CDR3 is TGTGCCAGCAGTTTACTCCACGTTGATTCCTACGAGCAGTACTTC.

The rearrangement links TRBV15 to TRBJ1-1; 8 nucleotides align to TRBD1. Unmatched junction bases numbered 15, after V lost 3 bases and J lost 6 bases. Per the germline V gene, CDR1 is LNHNV and CDR2 is YYDKDF (reference sequence). The length of the CDR3 is 17 residues. The CDR3 DNA reads as TGTGCCACCAGCAGGAGGATGACAGGGGTGACACGGGCTGAAGCTTTCTTT. This sequence encodes CATSRRMTGVTRAEAFF.

There are a few counts of this clonotype. The rearrangement links TRBV4-3 to TRBJ1-3; tentative D call: TRBD1 (6 bases). The germline CDR1 and CDR2 sequences are LGHNA and YSLEER. The V end was cut by 5 bases, the J end by 0 bases, with 17 bases between. This CDR3 is built from 17 residues. The CDR3 reads CASSFETGSISGNTIYF. In DNA, the CDR3 is TGCGCCAGCAGCTTCGAGACAGGATCGATCTCTGGAAACACCATATATTTT.

This clonotype has just a few counts. The V call is TRBV7-2, the J call TRBJ2-5, with 10 bases lining up with TRBD2. Germline CDR1 reads SGHTA; CDR2 reads FQGNSA. J lost 5 bases, V lost 1 base, and 10 bases had no gene match. CDR3 size: 17 residues. This chain's CDR3 is CASSLDGGAGGLETQYF. CDR3 bases: TGTGCCAGCAGCTTAGATGGCGGAGCGGGAGGGCTGGAGACCCAGTACTTC.

This clonotype has at least ten counts. The chain couples TRBV10-2 to TRBJ1-5, with unresolved D. This CDR3 is built from 12 residues. V dropped 3 bases and J dropped 3 bases, with 3 bases sitting between them. Germline CDR1 reads WSHSY; CDR2 reads SAAADI. The CDR3 DNA reads TGCGCCAGCAGTGATCCCAATCAGCCCCAGCATTTT. It codes for CASSDPNQPQHF.

Notes on this clonotype: A read error may be the cause here, since a much bigger clone is one base away. The chain couples TRBV7-2 to TRBJ2-5, with D possibly called TRBD1 or TRBD2 (5 bases each). Germline CDR1 SGHTA, CDR2 FQGNSA. The CDR3 totals 13 residues. Trimming took off 5 bases at V and 4 bases at J, with 11 bases between the two ends. The CDR3 DNA is TGTGCCAGCAGCCACGGGGCAGGAGAGACCCAGTACTTC. Protein sequence: CASSHGAGETQYF. Combining the CDR3 with reference TRBV7-2 and TRBJ2-5 gives the whole variable domain GAGVSQSPSNKVTEKGKDVELRCDPISGHTALYWYRQSLGQGLEFLIYFQGNSAPDKSGLPSDRFSAERTGGSVSTLTIQRTQQEDSAVYLCASSHGAGETQYFGPGTRLLVL.

This clonotype was counted at least ten times. The chain joins TRBV29-1 to TRBJ1-4; weak D call: TRBD1 (5 bases). Germline CDR1 and CDR2: SQVTM and ANQGSEA. The CDR3 has 14 amino acids. Trimming removed 1 base from V and 8 bases from J, with 14 bases in between. The CDR3 protein is CSVEVGPEGEKLFF. The CDR3 coding sequence is TGCAGCGTTGAAGTGGGGCCGGAGGGGGAAAAACTGTTTTTT.

This clonotype turned up a few times. The chain combines TRBV20-1 with TRBJ1-4, with 8 positions matching TRBD1. This CDR3 contains 13 residues. V lost 6 bases, J lost 5 bases, and 5 bases stayed unmatched. In germline, CDR1 is DFQATT, CDR2 SNEGSKA (reference sequence). In DNA form, the CDR3 reads TGCAGTGCGGGGACAGGACTAAATGAAAAACTGTTTTTT. The encoded protein is CSAGTGLNEKLFF.

This clonotype was seen many times. This rearrangement joins TRBV20-1 to TRBJ1-5; D not resolved. This CDR3 is 12 amino acids long. In germline, CDR1 is DFQATT, CDR2 SNEGSKA (reference sequence). V lost 5 bases and J 7 bases, leaving 12 bases between the germline ends. CDR3: CSAVRVGQPQHF. Here the CDR3 DNA reads TGCAGTGCTGTGAGGGTGGGGCAGCCCCAGCATTTT.

This rearrangement joins TRBV5-8 to TRBJ1-1; TRBD1 matches 8 bases. The CDR3 totals 13 residues. Germline V gene data show CDR1 as SGHTS and CDR2 as YDEGEE. The trim removed 5 bases at V and 8 bases at J, leaving 8 bases unmatched. The DNA of the CDR3 is TGTGCCAGCAGACTGGACAGGGTAGGGGAAGCTTTCTTT. This translates into CASRLDRVGEAFF. The complete variable domain, with remaining parts taken from reference TRBV5-8 and TRBJ1-1, reads EAGVTQSPTHLIKTRGQQATLRCSPISGHTSVYWYQQALGLGLQFLLWYDEGEERNRGNFPPRFSGRQFPNYSSELNVNALELEDSALYLCASRLDRVGEAFFGQGTRLTVV.

This clonotype was seen ten or more times. The chain employs TRBV11-2 and TRBJ2-6; TRBD1 or TRBD2 may be the D gene (5 bases each). This CDR3 has 17 residues. V was shortened by 4 bases and J by 4 bases, with 17 bases between the two germline ends. Germline values: CDR1 SGHAT, CDR2 FQNNGV. In DNA form, the CDR3 reads TGTGCCAGCAGCTACCCGGGGCCGTTTGGAGGGGCCAACGTCCTGACTTTC. Translating it yields CASSYPGPFGGANVLTF.

This clonotype has at least ten counts. The chain couples TRBV24-1 to TRBJ2-2; 7 positions agree with TRBD2. Germline CDR1 reads KGHDR; CDR2 reads SFDVKD. The CDR3 loop spans 15 amino acids. V lost 9 bases, J lost 1 base, and 7 bases stayed unmatched. The CDR3 sequence is CATSSGGRNTGELFF. CDR3 DNA: TGTGCCACCTCATCCGGCGGGAGGAACACCGGGGAGCTGTTTTTT.